This passage covers 30 T cell receptor beta chains from one sample sequenced in a study of T cell responses to AZD1222 COVID-19 vaccine. Profiling relied on immunoSEQ multiplex PCR, and the TCRdb table lists in-frame clones only, not all of them. This sample yields approximately 150,000 clones, of which less than 95% are seen a single time; less than 5.5% belongs to the top ten. The sequencing here drew on peripheral blood, taken on day 0 of AZD1222 vaccination. Receptor source: an adult in good health.

The V and J genes are TRBV28 and TRBJ2-7, with 8 bases that match TRBD2. The CDR3 spans 14 residues. CDR1 is MDHEN and CDR2 is SYDVKM in the germline V gene. V was clipped by 6 bases and J by 0 bases; unmatched bases: 4. The CDR3 sequence is CASRRSGSSYEQYF. For the CDR3, the DNA is TGTGCCAGCAGGCGGAGCGGGAGCTCCTACGAGCAGTACTTC.

This chain uses TRBV2 with TRBJ2-6, with D perhaps matching TRBD1 (6 bases). The CDR3 is 15 amino acids. Between the trimmed V and J ends, which lost 7 bases and 4 bases, there was a span of 14 bases. In germline, CDR1 is SNHLY, CDR2 FYNNEI. The CDR3 loop reads CASKDSSLGANVLTF. The CDR3 coding sequence is TGTGCCAGCAAGGACAGTTCTCTGGGGGCCAACGTCCTGACTTTC.

The chain couples TRBV6-5 to TRBJ1-1, with TRBD1 matching 7 bases. V lost 5 bases and J lost 2; bases outside the gene matches: 2. This CDR3 is built from 13 residues. From germline, CDR1 is MNHEY and CDR2 SVGAGI. Here the CDR3 reads CASSRQGNTEAFF. Here the CDR3 DNA reads TGTGCCAGCAGTAGACAGGGAAACACTGAAGCTTTCTTT.

V and J are TRBV6-4 and TRBJ1-2; perhaps TRBD1 as D (6 bases). Germline lookup yields CDR1 MRHNA and CDR2 SNTAGT. Trimming removed 3 bases from V and 7 bases from J, with 21 bases in between. This CDR3 has 16 amino acids. DNA of the CDR3: TGTGCCAGCAGTGAGGGGGGCAGCGCCGCCGTTTCTGGCTACACCTTC. Translated: CASSEGGSAAVSGYTF.

The J gene is TRBJ2-1, the V gene TRBV24-1; D remains ambiguous. Germline V gives CDR1 KGHDR, CDR2 SFDVKD. CDR3 size: 16 residues. The V gene lost 5 bases and the J gene lost 0 bases, with 13 bases spanning the gap. DNA for the CDR3: TGTGCCACCAGTGGTATACAGTTTTCCTCCTACAATGAGCAGTTCTTC. The encoded protein is CATSGIQFSSYNEQFF.

This clone showed up just a few times. This rearrangement joins TRBV2 to TRBJ1-5; D unclear. There are 15 residues in the CDR3. Trimming stripped 2 bases from V and 4 bases from J, with 12 bases between. CDR1 SNHLY and CDR2 FYNNEI come from the germline V gene. In nucleotides, the CDR3 is TGTGCCAGCAGTGAATACGGGAACGAGAATCAGCCCCAGCATTTT. This gives the protein CASSEYGNENQPQHF. Based on the CDR3 plus reference TRBV2 and TRBJ1-5, the full variable domain is EPEVTQTPSHQVTQMGQEVILRCVPISNHLYFYWYRQILGQKVEFLVSFYNNEISEKSEIFDDQFSVERPDGSNFTLKIRSTKLEDSAMYFCASSEYGNENQPQHFGDGTRLSIL.

The CDR3 sequence is CASNDRSNSYEQYF. The CDR3 DNA reads as TGTGCCAGTAACGACAGGAGTAACTCCTACGAGCAGTACTTC. The V and J genes are TRBV19 and TRBJ2-7; D may be TRBD1 (6 bases). The CDR3 loop spans 14 amino acids. CDR1 LNHDA and CDR2 SQIVND come from the germline V gene (reference sequence). V gave up 7 bases and J gave up 0 bases, with 13 bases separating them.

This chain links TRBV30 with TRBJ1-5; D ambiguous. This CDR3 region has 13 residues. The V and J ends lost 2 bases and 7 bases respectively, with 12 bases between them. CDR1 and CDR2 from the germline V gene are GTSNPN and SVGIG (reference sequence). CDR3: CAWSLDSGQPQHF. The CDR3 coding sequence is TGTGCCTGGAGTCTCGATTCCGGCCAGCCCCAGCATTTT.

V is TRBV2 and J is TRBJ2-5; possibly TRBD1 or TRBD2 for D (5 bases each). Germline V gene data show CDR1 as SNHLY and CDR2 as FYNNEI. Trimming shortened V by 2 bases and J by 5 bases, and 9 bases separated the two germline ends. This CDR3 spans 13 amino acids. The CDR3 DNA follows: TGTGCCAGCAGTGAAAGACGGGACGAGACCCAGTACTTC. Translating gives CASSERRDETQYF.

The chain employs TRBV30 and TRBJ1-3; D uncertain. The CDR3 runs to 12 residues. Germline assignment: CDR1 GTSNPN and CDR2 SVGIG (reference sequence). V was trimmed by 0 bases and J by 4 bases, leaving 4 bases between them. The CDR3 coding sequence is TGTGCCTGGAGTGTACGAGGAAACACCATATATTTT. Translated: CAWSVRGNTIYF.

The chain employs TRBV30 and TRBJ2-1; D is undetermined. The CDR3 sequence is 13 residues long. Germline assignment: CDR1 GTSNPN and CDR2 SVGIG (reference sequence). V was clipped by 2 bases and J by 9 bases, with 14 bases between them. The CDR3 region is CAWSPGPAGEQFF. In DNA form, the CDR3 reads TGTGCCTGGAGTCCCGGGCCAGCCGGTGAGCAGTTCTTC. Complete variable domain (other parts from reference TRBV30 and TRBJ2-1): SQTIHQWPATLVQPVGSPLSLECTVEGTSNPNLYWYRQAAGRGLQLLFYSVGIGQISSEVPQNLSASRPQDRQFILSSKKLLLSDSGFYLCAWSPGPAGEQFFGPGTRLTVL.

The DNA for the CDR3 is TGTGCCACCAGTGATTTGGGGACGGGACTCCCTTTCCGGCAGTTCTTC. Translating gives CATSDLGTGLPFRQFF. The rearrangement joins TRBV24-1 to TRBJ2-1; perhaps TRBD2 as D (6 bases). Germline V gene lookup returns CDR1 KGHDR and CDR2 SFDVKD. The CDR3 length is 16 residues. The V and J ends lost 0 bases and 12 bases respectively, with 20 bases between them.

The chain recombines TRBV5-1 with TRBJ2-7; D might be TRBD2 (5 bases). With 4 bases removed from V and 5 bases from J, the gap between germline ends came to 19 bases. Germline V CDR1 and CDR2: SGHRS, YFSETQ. The CDR3 contains 15 residues. CDR3 residues: CASSLTVTGSHEQYF. The CDR3 DNA reads TGCGCCAGCAGCCTCACAGTTACTGGGAGCCACGAGCAGTACTTC.

The chain has TRBV2 and TRBJ1-6; a possible D gene is TRBD1 (5 bases). The V end was cut by 11 bases, the J end by 11 bases, with 19 bases between. Germline V CDR1 and CDR2: SNHLY, FYNNEI. This CDR3 has 13 amino acids. This CDR3 is CAVSVSGLPPLHF. DNA for the CDR3: TGTGCCGTGTCGGTTTCAGGGTTACCACCCCTCCACTTT.

This clone was detected only once. The chain links TRBV5-1 to TRBJ1-4, with TRBD1 matching over 9 bases. CDR1 is SGHRS and CDR2 is YFSETQ in the germline V gene. The CDR3 is 18 amino acids. Unmatched junction bases numbered 14, after V lost 4 bases and J lost 4 bases. The chain's CDR3 is CASSPNPGTGTLNEKLFF. The DNA for the CDR3 is TGCGCCAGCAGCCCCAACCCCGGGACAGGGACCCTTAATGAAAAACTGTTTTTT. Combining the CDR3 with reference TRBV5-1 and TRBJ1-4 gives the whole variable domain KAGVTQTPRYLIKTRGQQVTLSCSPISGHRSVSWYQQTPGQGLQFLFEYFSETQRNKGNFPGRFSGRQFSNSRSEMNVSTLELGDSALYLCASSPNPGTGTLNEKLFFGSGTQLSVL.

The CDR3 loop is CASSLEGYGYTF. The CDR3 nucleotides are TGTGCCAGCAGCTTGGAAGGCTATGGCTACACCTTC. This chain joins TRBV5-8 and TRBJ1-2; no definite D call. Germline V gene data show CDR1 as SGHTS and CDR2 as YDEGEE. There are 12 residues in the CDR3. V gave up 0 bases and J gave up 4 bases, with 4 bases separating them.

This clone was seen a single time. The chain is built from TRBV27 and TRBJ1-1; D remains unclear. CDR3 length: 13 residues. Germline lookup yields CDR1 MNHEY and CDR2 SMNVEV (reference sequence). The V and J ends lost 4 bases and 7 bases respectively, with 13 bases between them. CDR3 nucleotides: TGTGCCAGCAGTTCGATGCGTCGGAGTGAAGCTTTCTTT. This translates into CASSSMRRSEAFF.

This clone was detected only once. V gene TRBV5-1 combines with J gene TRBJ1-6, with a weak D call TRBD1 (5 bases). The CDR3 is 12 residues long. V dropped 4 bases and J dropped 12 bases, with 11 bases sitting between them. The germline V gene encodes CDR1 SGHRS and CDR2 YFSETQ. DNA for the CDR3: TGCGCCAGCAGCCCGGACACGGGACCCCTCCACTTT. This sequence encodes CASSPDTGPLHF.

The chain uses TRBV21-1 and TRBJ2-1; no DNA check was done on the table's D call, TRBD1. TRBV21-1 is a listed pseudogene. There are 16 residues in the CDR3. The CDR3 DNA is TGTGCCAGCAGCAGACCTCAGGGGCCCCCCTACAATGAGCAGTTCTTC. It is translated as CASSRPQGPPYNEQFF.

On this clone: At one end the junction does not follow the germline gene, possibly because of a read error. V is TRBV7-3 and J is TRBJ2-2; 8 bases match TRBD2. Germline V CDR1 and CDR2: SGHTA, FQGTGA. This CDR3 spans 16 amino acids. The CDR3 loop is CASSLRGSGNTEELFF. The CDR3 DNA sequence: TGTGCCAGCAGCTTAAGGGGTAGCGGGAACACCGAGGAGCTGTTTTTT.

This rearrangement joins TRBV10-3 to TRBJ2-2; TRBD2 agrees at 9 bases. Germline loops: CDR1 ENHRY, CDR2 SYGVKD. V lost 11 bases, J lost 7 bases, and 8 bases stayed unmatched. The CDR3 runs to 13 residues. The CDR3 DNA sequence: TGTGCCGCTGCTAGCGGGACGGACGGGGAGCTGTTTTTT. Amino acid sequence: CAAASGTDGELFF.

The rearrangement links TRBV9 to TRBJ2-1, with TRBD2 matching over 12 bases. Germline CDR1 and CDR2: SGDLS and YYNGEE. The CDR3 consists of 15 residues. J was trimmed by 8 bases and V by 3 bases; bases with no gene match: 6. Written as DNA, the CDR3 is TGTGCCAGCAGCGGGACTAGCGGGACAACAGATGAGCAGTTCTTC. Translating gives CASSGTSGTTDEQFF. Complete variable domain (other parts from reference TRBV9 and TRBJ2-1): DSGVTQTPKHLITATGQRVTLRCSPRSGDLSVYWYQQSLDQGLQFLIQYYNGEERAKGNILERFSAQQFPDLHSELNLSSLELGDSALYFCASSGTSGTTDEQFFGPGTRLTVL.

J is TRBJ2-7 and V is TRBV3-1 (or the pseudogene TRBV3-2); 8 bases line up with TRBD2. CDR1 is LGHDT and CDR2 is YNNKEL in the germline V gene (reference sequence). The CDR3 loop spans 14 amino acids. V trimming: 5 bases; J trimming: 4 bases; junction bases outside the gene matches: 7. CDR3 region: CASSFSGAKYEQYF. As DNA, the CDR3 is TGTGCCAGCAGCTTTAGCGGGGCTAAGTACGAGCAGTACTTC.

This chain uses TRBV5-1 with TRBJ1-1; the match to TRBD1 covers 11 bases. The CDR3 is 14 amino acids. Looked up from germline, CDR1 is SGHRS and CDR2 is YFSETQ. V lost 3 bases and J lost 7; bases outside the gene matches: 5. CDR3: CASSWDRGINEAFF. In nucleotides, the CDR3 is TGCGCCAGCAGCTGGGACAGGGGGATTAATGAAGCTTTCTTT.

The gene calls are TRBV19 and TRBJ2-3, with 12 positions matching TRBD1. The CDR3 loop spans 15 amino acids. Looked up from germline, CDR1 is LNHDA and CDR2 is SQIVND (reference sequence). V was clipped by 9 bases and J by 3 bases; unmatched bases: 7. This CDR3 is CASGGDRGPTDTQYF. DNA for the CDR3: TGTGCCAGCGGGGGGGACAGGGGGCCGACAGATACGCAGTATTTT.

This chain connects TRBV9 to TRBJ1-1, with D possibly being TRBD1 (6 bases). The germline V gene encodes CDR1 SGDLS and CDR2 YYNGEE. CDR3 length: 15 residues. Trimming removed 3 bases from V and 6 bases from J, with 18 bases in between. In DNA, the CDR3 is TGTGCCAGCAGCGGGCAGGACAGATTTGGGGCTGAAGCTTTCTTT. Amino acid sequence: CASSGQDRFGAEAFF.

The chain links TRBV11-3 to TRBJ1-1; D is undetermined. The CDR3 sequence is 13 residues long. Between the trimmed V and J ends, which lost 5 bases and 0 bases, there was a span of 7 bases. CDR1 is SGHNT and CDR2 is YENEEA in the germline V gene. In DNA form, the CDR3 reads TGTGCCAGCAGCGGAGCCGTGAACACTGAAGCTTTCTTT. This sequence encodes CASSGAVNTEAFF.

Here the CDR3 reads CASGAKAIRDRGSNQPQHF. The CDR3 bases are TGTGCCAGCGGAGCTAAGGCAATACGGGACAGGGGAAGCAATCAGCCCCAGCATTTT. The rearrangement uses TRBV7-3 and TRBJ1-5, with 10 bases lining up with TRBD1. With 8 bases clipped from V and 1 base from J, the junction kept 17 bases outside the gene matches. Germline CDR1 SGHTA, CDR2 FQGTGA. The CDR3 has 19 amino acids. The full variable domain, completed using reference TRBV7-3 and TRBJ1-5, is GAGVSQTPSNKVTEKGKYVELRCDPISGHTALYWYRQSLGQGPEFLIYFQGTGAADDSGLPNDRFFAVRPEGSVSTLKIQRTERGDSAVYLCASGAKAIRDRGSNQPQHFGDGTRLSIL.

The chain combines TRBV27 with TRBJ2-1; no clear D. This CDR3 has 17 amino acids. V shed 5 bases and J shed 1 base, with 18 bases lying between them. Germline CDR1 and CDR2: MNHEY and SMNVEV (reference sequence). CDR3 region: CASSPSLYYQSYNEQFF. DNA of the CDR3: TGTGCCAGCAGTCCATCCCTCTACTACCAATCCTACAATGAGCAGTTCTTC.

The rearrangement uses TRBV7-8 and TRBJ1-5; no clear D. The germline V and J ends were trimmed by 3 bases and 3 bases, with 9 bases remaining between them. The CDR3 is 14 amino acids. In germline, CDR1 is SGHVS, CDR2 FQNEAQ. CDR3 in DNA: TGTGCCAGCAGCTTTACGGGTGCCAATCAGCCCCAGCATTTT. Translation gives CASSFTGANQPQHF.